A selection of T cell receptor beta chains follows, all from one sample in a study of CD8 T cells in ankylosing spondylitis. MiXCR, run by TCRdb on the 5' RACE reads, gives a single entry per CDR3 protein. The sample lists some 87,000 distinct CDR3 sequences, more than 25% occurring once. Material: blood, either unsorted or a sorted T cell fraction (not recorded which). The source of these receptors is a male donor with ankylosing spondylitis or in good health (not recorded which). CDR3s include the opening cysteine and the closing phenylalanine or tryptophan. A D gene is named only where the DNA matches it firmly. Expanded clones get a size class; other rows say once, few or many, or leave the size out.

J	D	size	V	DNA	CDR3
TRBJ2-1	TRBD2	few	TRBV5-6	TGTGCCAGCAGCTTCGGACTAGCTCGGGAGTTCTTC	CASSFGLAREFF
TRBJ2-7	TRBD2	-	TRBV12-3/TRBV12-4	TGTGCCAGCAGCGTCCGGGACTATACCTACGAGCAGTACTTC	CASSVRDYTYEQYF
TRBJ1-2	-	-	TRBV6-1	TGTGCCAGCAAAGACACCTCGGAGGAGGGCTACACCTTC	CASKDTSEEGYTF
TRBJ1-2	-	-	TRBV18	TGTGCCAGCTCACCCTCAGGGCGCAACTCGGGCTACACCTTC	CASSPSGRNSGYTF
TRBJ2-1	-	few	TRBV10-3	TGTGCCATCAGGGCTGCGCAGCCCGGCGTAAATGAGCAGTTCTTC	CAIRAAQPGVNEQFF
TRBJ2-3	-	-	TRBV27	TGTGCCAGCAGTTACTCAGGGCCCCTTAAGAGTACGCAGTATTTT	CASSYSGPLKSTQYF
TRBJ2-2	TRBD2	-	TRBV7-6	TGTGCCAGCATTCCGGGGGGGCTGGGCACCGGGGAGCTGTTTTTT	CASIPGGLGTGELFF
TRBJ2-1	-	-	TRBV7-2	TGTGCCAGCAGTCCGTCGGGTGAGCAGTTCTTC	CASSPSGEQFF
TRBJ1-1	-	-	TRBV7-9	TGTGCCAGTAATGAATGGGGCTTGAACACTGAAGCTTTCTTT	CASNEWGLNTEAFF
TRBJ2-1	TRBD2	-	TRBV29-1	TGCAGCTACATGACTAGCACTGTTTATAAATACAATGAGCAGTTCTTC	CSYMTSTVYKYNEQFF
TRBJ2-1	-	few	TRBV9	TGTGCCAGCAGCCAGACGGGGGACCCTTTGAATGAGCAGTTCTTC	CASSQTGDPLNEQFF
TRBJ2-1	-	few	TRBV6-1	TGTGCCAGCAGTACAGGGAAAAGCTCCTACAATGAGCAGTTCTTC	CASSTGKSSYNEQFF
TRBJ1-2	TRBD1	-	TRBV4-2	TGTGCCAGCAGCCAGGCGATTACAGGGGGCCCTTTTCGAGCTTCCTATGGCTACACCTTC	CASSQAITGGPFRASYGYTF
TRBJ2-5	TRBD1	few	TRBV20-1	TGCAGTGCCCTAGGACAGGGGGCAGGCCAAGAGACCCAGTACTTC	CSALGQGAGQETQYF
TRBJ2-3	TRBD1	-	TRBV5-1	TGCGCCAGCAGCTTGGGACAGGGGGCAGATACGCAGTATTTT	CASSLGQGADTQYF